This T cell receptor (beta chain) emerged from a study of blood T cell repertoires in COVID-19. Across the whole study: COVID-19 samples, acute and convalescent, were from the United States, Italy and Spain.

Per the germline V gene, CDR1 is MNHNS and CDR2 is SASEGT. The CDR3 is 16 amino acids. V was clipped by 4 bases and J by 5 bases; unmatched bases: 12. Per the authors' pipeline: Reference gene primer amplification gave estimated nucleated cell counts. Data came from immunoSEQ multiplex PCR; TCRdb stores just in-frame clones and leaves some out. V, J and clone size are those of that table, while D and trimming were read from the DNA. The repertoire holds some 250,000 clones, roughly four fifths seen once, with 4.4% in the top ten. The V and J genes are TRBV6-1 and TRBJ2-5; 8 bases map to TRBD2. Source material: peripheral blood. The sequence was obtained from a man over 45 with active or convalescent COVID-19. In DNA form, the CDR3 reads TGTGCCAGCAGTGGCTTTCGGGCGGGGGGTAAGGAGACCCAGTACTTC. The encoded protein is CASSGFRAGGKETQYF.